The clone carrying this T cell receptor (beta chain) appeared a few times. Its target is unknown. Sample-barcoded 5' priming and a J-beta primer mix drove a second PCR of about 7 to 12 cycles. TCRdb itself ran the 5' RACE reads through MiXCR, one entry per CDR3 protein. The sample holds 1.5 million to 2 million distinct CDR3 sequences, 40% to 55% seen once. The data are from a study of blood T cells in healthy people across ages. Germline CDR1 and CDR2: MNHNY and SVGAGI (reference sequence). This CDR3 comprises 10 residues. Trimming took 6 bases from V and 7 from J, leaving 4 bases between them. Overall study results and limits: Samples with more naive T cells showed higher observed beta diversity. CMV infection status of these donors was not known.

Sequencing was performed on blood. The TCR sequence derives from a woman aged 40 to 55 in good health. The chain is built from TRBV6-6 and TRBJ2-1; unclear D gene. As DNA, the CDR3 is TGTGCCAGCAGGTTGAATGAGCAGTTCTTC. It is translated as CASRLNEQFF.